Reported below is one T cell receptor beta chain. This specimen comes from a study of T-cell memory formation after mild COVID-19. TCRdb fed the 5' RACE reads into MiXCR, producing one record per CDR3 protein. In the table there are hundreds of thousands of distinct CDR3 sequences, 25% to 30% of which are singletons. Looked up from germline, CDR1 is ENHRY and CDR2 is SYGVKD. The CDR3 loop spans 13 amino acids. V was cut by 8 bases and J by 6 bases, with 15 bases left in between. The chain couples TRBV10-3 to TRBJ2-3; no firm D call. The receptor's source is an adult woman who had mild COVID-19 (a few samples of this study predate the infection). Cell type and time point are not known. The sequencing sample was made of PBMCs or a T cell subset sorted from them (not recorded which). For the CDR3, the DNA is TGTGCCATCTCCCACCGCAGCGCGGATACGCAGTATTTT. Its translation is CAISHRSADTQYF.